This TCR beta chain was sequenced for a study of identifying expanded T cells in peripheral blood. Study-wide findings and caveats: Across healthy donors, higher total template counts meant significantly greater roughly two-week count variance.

The method was immunoSEQ multiplex PCR; TCRdb's version includes in-frame clones alone and lacks a portion of them. The table has 84,000 or so clones, 89% seen once; the top ten hold around 3%. Comments on this clone: Its antigen is still unknown.

Germline CDR1 is MDHEN and CDR2 is SYDVKM. The V end was cut by 1 base, the J end by 7 bases, with 20 bases between. The CDR3 loop spans 16 amino acids. This clonotype was sampled from a person aged 18 to 75 in good health. The chain is built from TRBV28 and TRBJ2-7, with a possible D match to TRBD1 (6 bases). The source material was blood. The CDR3 DNA reads as TGTGCCAGCAGTTTATATTTGGCAGGGGCTCCCGGGGAGCAGTACTTC. Amino acid sequence: CASSLYLAGAPGEQYF.